This TCR beta chain was identified in a study of control samples from healthy donors and cancer patients. Looked up from germline, CDR1 is SGHNT and CDR2 is YENEEA. J lost 4 bases, V lost 4 bases, and 8 bases had no gene match. The length of the CDR3 is 15 residues. This table comes from immunoSEQ multiplex PCR, and its TCRdb copy is limited to in-frame clones, with some not included. Counted here are tens of thousands of clones, about nine tenths occurring once; the ten biggest clones make up 7.2%. The TCR originated in a man over 45 in good health. This sequence joins TRBV11-3 and TRBJ2-3, with TRBD1 matching over 7 bases. Material for sequencing was blood. CDR3 DNA: TGTGCCAGCAGCTCGAACTCAGGGGGATCAGATACGCAGTATTTT. As protein: CASSSNSGGSDTQYF.